This T cell receptor beta chain was obtained from a study of blood T cell repertoires in COVID-19. This table comes from immunoSEQ multiplex PCR, and its TCRdb copy is limited to in-frame clones, with some not included. The data contain about 200,000 clones, approximately 84% of them singletons. Trimming at V came to 6 bases and at J to 6 bases, leaving 16 bases not matched to a gene. The germline V gene encodes CDR1 KGHSH and CDR2 LQKENI. The CDR3 is 18 residues long. This chain uses TRBV18 with TRBJ2-3, with TRBD1 identical over 12 bases. The sequenced material came from peripheral blood. This sequence was found in a man aged 80 or over with acute or convalescent COVID-19. The CDR3 coding sequence is TGTGCCAGCTCCCGTATTCAACCGGGACAGGGGGCATCGGATACGCAGTATTTT. This sequence encodes CASSRIQPGQGASDTQYF.